Shown below are 3 T cell receptor beta chains from a single sample sequenced in a study of diagnostic markers for celiac disease. From its re-call of the reads, TCRdb lists each CDR3 protein once, without DNA. The specimen's table records several thousand distinct CDR3 sequences. The sequenced sample was either unsorted cells or a sorted T cell fraction (not recorded which). Receptors were obtained from a human donor. This table probably holds off-target reads from a library built for another chain.

The chain couples TRBV7-2 to TRBJ2-7. This CDR3 comprises 14 residues. Per the germline V gene, CDR1 is SGHTA and CDR2 is FQGNSA. This CDR3 reads CASSLSGSLGEQYF.

CDR3 loop: CASTNPRSNQPQHF. The rearrangement links TRBV2 to TRBJ1-5. This CDR3 has 14 amino acids. Per germline, CDR1 SNHLY and CDR2 FYNNEI.

This chain uses TRBV7-2 with TRBJ1-1. Germline CDR1 reads SGHTA; CDR2 reads FQGNSA. The CDR3 totals 14 residues. The CDR3 sequence: CASSLATLNTEAFF. The whole variable domain, filled in from reference TRBV7-2 and TRBJ1-1, reads GAGVSQSPSNKVTEKGKDVELRCDPISGHTALYWYRQSLGQGLEFLIYFQGNSAPDKSGLPSDRFSAERTGGSVSTLTIQRTQQEDSAVYLCASSLATLNTEAFFGQGTRLTVV.